The 27 T cell receptor beta chains reported below all come from one sample, sequenced in a study of CD8+CD57+ T cells in acquired aplastic anemia. The study profiled TCR beta VDJ and CDR3 using genomic DNA as template. TCRdb ran MiXCR on the reads and lists one entry per CDR3 protein. The profile covers fewer than 250,000 distinct CDR3 sequences, with roughly half appearing a single time and roughly 15% taken by the ten largest. Input material: sorted CD4+, CD8+, or CD8+CD57+ T cells (not recorded which) from PBMCs. These receptors came from a human donor in good health, serving as a control.

V is TRBV7-2 and J is TRBJ2-7; 8 bases are shared with TRBD2. With V trimmed by 6 bases and J by 4 bases, 11 bases remained unmatched. CDR3 size: 15 residues. Per germline, CDR1 SGHTA and CDR2 FQGNSA. The CDR3 is CASRTPRRGGYEQYF. CDR3 in DNA: TGTGCCAGCAGAACACCCAGACGGGGGGGATACGAGCAGTACTTC.

This clonotype was recorded once. The CDR3 region is CASTSIRAGTGELFF. The DNA of the CDR3 is TGTGCCAGCACTAGCATCCGGGCCGGAACCGGGGAGCTGTTTTTT. The chain uses TRBV2 and TRBJ2-2; D may be TRBD2 (5 bases). The CDR3 is 15 residues long. CDR1 and CDR2 from the germline V gene are SNHLY and FYNNEI. Trimming cost V 7 bases and J 5 bases, with 17 bases left between them.

Concerning this clonotype: A single base separates this from a much larger clone, so it may be a read error. This sequence joins TRBV6-5 and TRBJ2-7; TRBD1 or TRBD2 may be the D gene (5 bases each). Trimming removed 0 bases from V and 7 bases from J, with 22 bases in between. Germline values: CDR1 MNHEY, CDR2 SVGAGI. The CDR3 totals 17 residues. The CDR3: CASSYSREGWGNNEQYF. As DNA, the CDR3 is TGTGCCAGCAGTTACTCGAGAGAAGGGTGGGGGAACAATGAGCAGTACTTC.

The gene calls are TRBV7-9 and TRBJ1-6; TRBD1 is a possible D gene (5 bases). CDR1 SEHNR and CDR2 FQNEAQ come from the germline V gene (reference sequence). The CDR3 is 16 amino acids. Trimming shortened V by 5 bases and J by 9 bases, and 20 bases separated the two germline ends. The CDR3 protein is CASSISQGLGISPLHF. In DNA, the CDR3 is TGTGCCAGCAGCATAAGCCAGGGACTAGGTATTTCACCCCTCCACTTT.

The rearrangement uses TRBV7-2 and TRBJ2-7; 7 nucleotides agree with TRBD2. CDR1 SGHTA and CDR2 FQGNSA come from the germline V gene. This CDR3 spans 16 amino acids. The CDR3 sequence is CASRLGAGYSSYEQYV. The CDR3 nucleotides are TGTGCCAGCAGGTTAGGAGCGGGGTACAGCTCCTACGAGCAGTACGTC.

In its sample, this clonotype was seen many times. This chain connects TRBV6-2 or TRBV6-3 to TRBJ1-5; unclear D gene. The length of the CDR3 is 15 residues. V gave up 7 bases and J gave up 4 bases, with 17 bases separating them. CDR1 is MNHEY, CDR2 SVGEGT, per germline. DNA of the CDR3: TGTGCCAGCACCACCACGACGGTCCCTAATCAGCCCCAGCATTTT. Amino acid sequence: CASTTTTVPNQPQHF.

The chain has TRBV7-9 and TRBJ2-5, with D maybe TRBD2 (7 bases). Germline CDR1 and CDR2: SEHNR and FQNEAQ (reference sequence). V shed 3 bases and J shed 7 bases, with 15 bases lying between them. The CDR3 has 14 residues. CDR3 sequence (DNA): TGTGCCAGCAGCTTGTGGGGGGGGGCGGGGACCCAGTACTTC. Translating gives CASSLWGGAGTQYF.

This clonotype appeared many times. The V gene is TRBV3-1, the J gene TRBJ1-2; D is undetermined. The germline V and J ends were trimmed by 0 bases and 5 bases, with 7 bases remaining between them. The germline V gene has CDR1 LGHDT and CDR2 YNNKEL (reference sequence). The CDR3 consists of 13 residues. DNA of the CDR3: TGTGCCAGCAGCCAAGACGGGCCGTATGGCTACACCTTC. It translates to CASSQDGPYGYTF.

Comments on this clonotype: A much larger clone lies one base from this, so it may be a read error. J is TRBJ2-7 and V is TRBV10-3, with 7 bases fitting TRBD1. This CDR3 contains 16 residues. Per germline, CDR1 ENHRY and CDR2 SYGVKD. CDR3 sequence: CASSLLPGQSSYEQYF. CDR3 sequence (DNA): TGTGCCAGCAGTCTTCTACCGGGACAGAGCTCCTACGAGCAGTACTTC.

V is TRBV20-1 and J is TRBJ1-1, with D perhaps matching TRBD1 (6 bases). Trimming shortened V by 1 base and J by 2 bases, and 11 bases separated the two germline ends. Germline V CDR1 and CDR2: DFQATT, SNEGSKA (reference sequence). The CDR3 is 14 residues long. Here the CDR3 DNA reads TGCAGTGCTAGAGGAGGGGGGACAAACACTGAAGCTTTCTTT. This gives the protein CSARGGGTNTEAFF.

The chain joins TRBV15 to TRBJ1-2; TRBD1 agrees at 11 bases. J gave up 4 bases and V 5 bases, and 6 bases lay outside the gene matches. The CDR3 length is 15 residues. CDR1 and CDR2 (germline): LNHNV, YYDKDF (reference sequence). CDR3 in DNA: TGTGCCACCAGCCCTCGGACAGGGGGCGGCTATGGCTACACCTTC. It is translated as CATSPRTGGGYGYTF.

The chain recombines TRBV7-2 with TRBJ2-5; 8 bases are shared with TRBD1. The V gene end was trimmed by 5 bases and the J gene end by 11 bases; junction bases not matched to a gene: 13. The CDR3 loop spans 14 amino acids. From germline, CDR1 is SGHTA and CDR2 FQGNSA. The CDR3 sequence is CASSQARGQLAQYF. In nucleotides, the CDR3 is TGTGCCAGCAGCCAGGCCAGGGGGCAATTGGCACAGTACTTC.

The rearrangement joins TRBV5-1 to TRBJ2-5; D might be TRBD1 or TRBD2, each matching 5 bases. Looked up from germline, CDR1 is SGHRS and CDR2 is YFSETQ. The CDR3 length is 14 residues. Trimming removed 7 bases at V and 5 bases at J, with 18 bases between. The CDR3: CASAFREPGETQYF. CDR3 sequence (DNA): TGCGCCAGCGCCTTCAGGGAGCCTGGGGAGACCCAGTACTTC.

The V call is TRBV29-1, the J call TRBJ2-1; 8 positions agree with TRBD1. V dropped 7 bases and J dropped 9; count of bases not matched to a gene: 8. The CDR3 spans 12 residues. In germline, CDR1 is SQVTM, CDR2 ANQGSEA. The CDR3 DNA is TGCAGCGCTGGACAGGGTCGCGGTGAGCAGTTCTTC. Translation gives CSAGQGRGEQFF.

This clonotype was found once. The J gene is TRBJ2-7, the V gene TRBV7-2; 10 bases map to TRBD2. Germline V gives CDR1 SGHTA, CDR2 FQGNSA. V lost 5 bases, J lost 3 bases, and 16 bases stayed unmatched. The CDR3 has 18 residues. CDR3: CASSPAPSGGSNRYEQYF. As DNA, the CDR3 is TGTGCCAGCAGCCCCGCCCCTAGCGGGGGTTCAAACCGCTACGAGCAGTACTTC.

This clonotype occurred once. The chain combines TRBV9 with TRBJ2-7, with D uncertain. This CDR3 has 13 amino acids. V was clipped by 0 bases and J by 4 bases, with 8 bases between them. In germline, CDR1 is SGDLS, CDR2 YYNGEE. Written as DNA, the CDR3 is TGTGCCAGCAGCGTAGGGGTAGAATACGAGCAGTACTTC. It codes for CASSVGVEYEQYF.

The sample holds a few counts of this clonotype. A much larger clone differs from this one at a single base, so this may be a read error. The chain employs TRBV6-2 or TRBV6-3 and TRBJ2-3; 9 bases line up with TRBD2. Germline V lookup: CDR1 MNHEY, CDR2 SVGEGT. The CDR3 covers 14 residues. CDR3 nucleotides: TGTGCCAGCAGTTCCTGGACTAGCGAGGGTACGCGGTATTTT. Amino acids: CASSSWTSEGTRYF.

The V and J genes are TRBV2 and TRBJ2-1; TRBD1 might be the D (5 bases). The CDR3 extends over 16 amino acids. From germline, CDR1 is SNHLY and CDR2 FYNNEI. Between the trimmed V and J ends, which lost 0 bases and 1 base, there was a span of 10 bases. CDR3 sequence: CASSEALQGSYNEQFF. As DNA, the CDR3 is TGTGCCAGCAGTGAAGCGCTGCAGGGTTCCTACAATGAGCAGTTCTTC.

This clonotype was observed many times. The chain combines TRBV6-6 with TRBJ1-6; D gene uncertain. Germline CDR1 and CDR2: MNHNY and SVGAGI (reference sequence). Trimming stripped 0 bases from V and 0 bases from J, with 9 bases between. This CDR3 has 17 residues. The CDR3 sequence is CASSYSFPSSYNSPLHF. In DNA, the CDR3 is TGTGCCAGCAGTTACTCGTTCCCCAGCTCCTATAATTCACCCCTCCACTTT.

The chain couples TRBV7-2 to TRBJ2-7; D gene uncertain. The CDR3 is 13 residues long. V was trimmed by 5 bases and J by 7 bases, leaving 15 bases between them. The germline V gene has CDR1 SGHTA and CDR2 FQGNSA. This chain's CDR3 is CASSPATGREQYF. For the CDR3, the DNA is TGTGCCAGCAGCCCCGCAACCGGGCGAGAGCAGTACTTC. Combining the CDR3 with reference TRBV7-2 and TRBJ2-7 gives the whole variable domain GAGVSQSPSNKVTEKGKDVELRCDPISGHTALYWYRQSLGQGLEFLIYFQGNSAPDKSGLPSDRFSAERTGGSVSTLTIQRTQQEDSAVYLCASSPATGREQYFGPGTRLTVT.

The gene calls are TRBV7-8 and TRBJ1-2; unclear D gene. The CDR3 has 12 amino acids. V shed 4 bases and J shed 12 bases, with 15 bases lying between them. The germline CDR1 and CDR2 sequences are SGHVS and FQNEAQ. CDR3 loop: CASSSREGGNTF. In DNA form, the CDR3 reads TGTGCCAGCAGCTCTAGGGAGGGTGGAAACACCTTC. Combining the CDR3 with reference TRBV7-8 and TRBJ1-2 gives the whole variable domain GAGVSQSPRYKVAKRGQDVALRCDPISGHVSLFWYQQALGQGPEFLTYFQNEAQLDKSGLPSDRFFAERPEGSVSTLKIQRTQQEDSAVYLCASSSREGGNTFGSGTRLTVV.

In its sample, this clonotype was seen many times. This chain uses TRBV11-1 with TRBJ1-6; D gene unclear. V was trimmed by 0 bases and J by 11 bases, leaving 20 bases between them. The V gene's germline CDR1 is SGHAT and CDR2 FQDESV (reference sequence). This CDR3 region has 17 residues. CDR3 sequence (DNA): TGTGCCAGCAGCTTAGCCGCCACGTTCTCCGGGTTTGCACCCCTCCACTTT. Translated, it gives CASSLAATFSGFAPLHF.

This clonotype showed up many times. The chain is built from TRBV7-2 and TRBJ1-2, with D hard to call. Germline V lookup: CDR1 SGHTA, CDR2 FQGNSA. Trimming shortened V by 1 base and J by 4 bases, and 7 bases separated the two germline ends. The CDR3 extends over 13 amino acids. CDR3 in DNA: TGTGCCAGCAGCTTAGGATATACCTATGGCTACACCTTC. Its protein is CASSLGYTYGYTF.

The V and J genes are TRBV19 and TRBJ1-5, with 7 bases aligning to TRBD1. The CDR3 extends over 15 amino acids. After removal of 4 bases from V and 2 bases from J, the junction contained 5 bases not matched to a gene. Germline CDR1 is LNHDA and CDR2 is SQIVND (reference sequence). The CDR3 DNA follows: TGTGCCAGTAGTAAGGAGGGGGCTCGCAATCAGCCCCAGCATTTT. Translation gives CASSKEGARNQPQHF.

The V and J genes are TRBV12-3 or TRBV12-4 and TRBJ2-5, with D possibly TRBD2 on 5 matching bases. This CDR3 has 15 amino acids. Trimming shortened V by 2 bases and J by 13 bases, and 23 bases separated the two germline ends. The CDR3 coding sequence is TGTGCCAGCAGTTTAACCGGGGTAGTGGGAGACACTAGGTACTTC. As protein: CASSLTGVVGDTRYF.

V and J are TRBV25-1 and TRBJ2-2; 11 bases are a match to TRBD1. Per the germline V gene, CDR1 is MGHDK and CDR2 is SYGVNS. The CDR3 consists of 14 residues. J gave up 5 bases and V 6 bases, and 2 bases lay outside the gene matches. The CDR3 sequence is CASRGQGETGELFF. CDR3 DNA sequence: TGTGCCAGCAGGGGACAGGGGGAAACCGGGGAGCTGTTTTTT.

The chain links TRBV15 to TRBJ2-5; D unclear. V was shortened by 0 bases and J by 9 bases, with 8 bases between the two germline ends. Germline values: CDR1 LNHNV, CDR2 YYDKDF (reference sequence). The CDR3 has 12 amino acids. Here the CDR3 reads CATSRDPRPQYF. As DNA, the CDR3 is TGTGCCACCAGCAGAGACCCTAGGCCCCAGTACTTC.